This T cell receptor beta chain was captured in a study of blood T cell repertoires in COVID-19. V lost 11 bases and J 0 bases, leaving 14 bases between the germline ends. The germline V gene has CDR1 KGHSH and CDR2 LQKENI. The CDR3 spans 14 residues. This clone was detected only a few times. Clones were read by immunoSEQ multiplex PCR, and TCRdb kept only the in-frame ones, dropping some. The table shows 140,000 to 150,000 clones, with around three quarters occurring only once. The sequenced material came from peripheral blood. This clonotype was obtained from a man aged 50-60 years with acute or convalescent COVID-19. The V and J genes are TRBV18 and TRBJ2-1; TRBD2 is a possible D gene (6 bases). CDR3 in DNA: TGTGCCGCAGGAGGGGCAGACTCCTACAATGAGCAGTTCTTC. It translates to CAAGGADSYNEQFF. Drawing the rest from reference TRBV18 and TRBJ2-1, the complete variable domain is NAGVMQNPRHLVRRRGQEARLRCSPMKGHSHVYWYRQLPEEGLKFMVYLQKENIIDESGMPKERFSAEFPKEGPSILRIQQVVRGDSAAYFCAAGGADSYNEQFFGPGTRLTVL.